This passage covers 13 T cell receptor beta chains from one sample sequenced in a study of CD8+ T cells in alopecia areata. CD4, CD8alpha, NKG2D, NKG2ACE and other markers were used to sort pooled cutaneous lymph node cells. It was cDNA, reverse transcribed from extracted RNA, that served as the sequencing template. Repertoires were generated with immunoSEQ multiplex PCR, while TCRdb's copy carries only in-frame clones and drops some. The specimen gives 290,000 or so clones without singletons; the ten biggest hold more than 0.95%. The sample taken for sequencing was CD4+ T cells sorted from a lymph node. The origin of the receptors is a C3H/HeJ mouse with alopecia areata. Strain haplotype at MHC: H2-k.

With respect to this clone: Mouse gene names and germline throughout. With the read ending 4 residues before the CDR3 end, the germline J gene is used to fill in that end. V usage is TRBV19 and J usage is TRBJ2-7, with 7 bases lining up with TRBD1. The CDR3 is 12 residues long. Germline V gives CDR1 FNHDT, CDR2 SITEND (reference sequence). This CDR3 is CASRGTAYEQYF. CDR3 DNA, as far as it was read: TGTGCCAGCAGGGGGACAGCATAT.

On this clone itself: The listed genes are named as in mouse. The part of the CDR3 DNA that was read is TGTGCCAGCAGCCAAGATTCCAGGGAGGACTCC. Protein sequence: CASSQDSREDS. The whole CDR3 reads CASSQDSREDSDYTF. The chain has TRBV5 and TRBJ1-2; tentative D call: TRBD1 (5 bases). Read data end 4 residues before the CDR3 end; the end is taken from the germline J gene. Germline lookup yields CDR1 LGHNA and CDR2 YNLKQL (reference sequence). The CDR3 spans 15 residues. With 0 bases removed from V and 3 bases from J, the gap between germline ends came to 11 bases.

This clone was seen a few times. Genes and germline come from the mouse. Read sequence stops 4 residues before the CDR3 end, and the germline J gene provides the missing end. The sample holds other DNA sequences that translate to the same CDR3. The chain joins TRBV5 to TRBJ2-7, with D perhaps TRBD1 (5 bases). Germline assignment: CDR1 LGHNA and CDR2 YNLKQL (reference sequence). Trimming took off 4 bases at V and 3 bases at J, with 7 bases between the two ends. The CDR3 runs to 12 residues. Partial CDR3 DNA: TGTGCCAGCAGCCTTCAGGGCTAT. This encodes CASSLQGY. The CDR3 in full is CASSLQGYEQYF.

This clone was seen at least ten times. Genes here carry mouse names. The CDR3 end is not reached by the read, which stops 4 residues before it; the germline J gene fills it in. This chain uses TRBV13-1 with TRBJ1-2; 7 bases map to TRBD1. The V and J ends lost 3 bases and 0 bases, in that order; junction bases with no gene match: 5. Looked up from germline, CDR1 is NSHNY and CDR2 is SYGAGN. CDR3 length: 15 amino acids. CDR3 amino acids: CASSVTGTANSDYTF. The DNA read from the CDR3 is TGTGCCAGCAGTGTCACCGGGACAGCAAACTCC.

Turning to this clone: Gene names refer to mouse genes. From the germline J gene comes the end of the CDR3, since the read stops 4 residues before it. At the DNA level, this CDR3 is encoded by other sequences in the same sample as well. The chain couples TRBV19 to TRBJ2-7; 8 bases match TRBD1. The CDR3 is made up of 13 amino acids. The germline CDR1 and CDR2 sequences are FNHDT and SITEND (reference sequence). The CDR3 DNA, read in part, is TGTGCCAGCAGTATTGACAGGGGATAT. This codes for CASSIDRGY. The whole CDR3 sequence reads CASSIDRGYEQYF.

About this clone itself: Mouse gene names and germline throughout. The read falls 4 residues short of the CDR3 end, and the missing part is taken from the germline J gene. Other DNA sequences from this sample encode an identical CDR3 as well. This sequence joins TRBV1 and TRBJ2-2, with TRBD1 matching over 8 bases. There are 15 residues in the CDR3. With 2 bases clipped from V and 4 bases from J, the junction kept 3 bases outside the gene matches. The germline V gene encodes CDR1 NSQYPW and CDR2 LRSPGD (reference sequence). CDR3 DNA (partial): TGCACCTGCAGTGCACAGGGGGCAGGCACCGGG. Translated, it gives CTCSAQGAGTG. The whole CDR3 sequence is CTCSAQGAGTGQLYF.

This clone was recorded a few times. Mouse names are used for the genes. The CDR3 goes on 4 residues after the read ends, and that part is filled in from the germline J gene. The same CDR3 is also encoded by other DNA sequences in this sample. The V and J genes are TRBV19 and TRBJ2-3; TRBD2 matches at 7 bases. The V gene end was trimmed by 0 bases and the J gene end by 0 bases; junction bases not matched to a gene: 1. Germline V CDR1 and CDR2: FNHDT, SITEND (reference sequence). The CDR3 covers 15 residues. The CDR3 sequence: CASSIGGGSAETLYF. The CDR3 bases that were read are TGTGCCAGCAGTATAGGGGGGGGAAGTGCAGAA.

This clone was recorded a few times. Gene and germline names: mouse. Incomplete CDR3 DNA: TGTGCCAGCTCTCTCGGGGGGTACTCC. Translation gives CASSLGGYS. The entire CDR3 protein reads CASSLGGYSDYTF. This rearrangement joins TRBV12-1 to TRBJ1-2, with D possibly TRBD1 on 5 matching bases. The read finishes 4 residues shy of the CDR3 end, and the germline J gene is used to complete it. This CDR3 comprises 13 residues. CDR1 and CDR2 from the germline V gene are SGHSN and HYEKVE. The ends were cut back, 0 bases at V and 3 bases at J, with 7 bases in the middle.

A note on this clone: Gene names follow the mouse nomenclature. The read ends 4 residues before the CDR3 terminus; that terminus is restored from the germline J gene. The V call is TRBV17, the J call TRBJ2-3, with D possibly matching TRBD1 (5 bases). The CDR3 is 13 residues long. Germline CDR1 is MNHDT and CDR2 is YYDKIL. CDR3 DNA (partial): TGTGCTAGCAGTGGTAGGGGTGAAGAA. It specifies CASSGRGEE. The entire CDR3 sequence reads CASSGRGEETLYF.

This clone was counted a few times. Genes and germline come from the mouse. Read coverage stops 4 residues before the CDR3 terminus; the germline J gene supplies the remainder. V usage is TRBV19 and J usage is TRBJ2-5; 8 bases are shared with TRBD1. V was pared by 7 bases and J by 0 bases, with 4 bases of the junction left unmatched. CDR3 length equals 14 residues. The germline V gene has CDR1 FNHDT and CDR2 SITEND (reference sequence). Partial CDR3 DNA: TGTGCCAGCGAGGGACAGGCTAACCAAGAC. It specifies CASEGQANQD. The entire CDR3 protein reads CASEGQANQDTQYF.

The table lists this clone with a few counts. The genes and germline here are from mouse. The missing CDR3 end, 4 residues past where the read stops, is filled in from the germline J gene. The chain recombines TRBV13-1 with TRBJ2-3; maybe TRBD1 (5 bases). The CDR3 is 13 residues long. The germline V and J ends were trimmed by 3 bases and 2 bases, with 7 bases remaining between them. Germline loops: CDR1 NSHNY, CDR2 SYGAGN. The sequenced CDR3 bases are TGTGCCAGCAGTGGCAGGGTTGCAGAA. Translated: CASSGRVAE. The full CDR3 protein is CASSGRVAETLYF.

This clone has only a few counts. Genes here carry mouse names. The CDR3 is cut off 4 residues early in the read; its end comes from the germline J gene. This chain links TRBV4 with TRBJ2-2, with TRBD1 as a possible D gene (6 bases). Germline V CDR1 and CDR2: LGHDT, YNNKQL (reference sequence). The CDR3 is made up of 13 amino acids. V was trimmed by 4 bases and J by 6 bases, leaving 9 bases between them. The DNA read from the CDR3 is TGTGCCAGCAGCTTACAGGGACCCGGG. Protein: CASSLQGPG. The complete CDR3 sequence is CASSLQGPGQLYF.

With regard to this clone: Each gene name is a mouse one. Read sequence stops 4 residues before the CDR3 end, and the germline J gene provides the missing end. The chain carries TRBV19 and TRBJ2-1; possible D gene TRBD1, 7 bases. Germline CDR1 FNHDT, CDR2 SITEND (reference sequence). Trimming took off 0 bases at V and 4 bases at J, with 14 bases between the two ends. CDR3 size: 16 residues. The part of the CDR3 DNA that was read is TGTGCCAGCAGTATAGCTGGGGCAGGGGGGTATGCT. Amino acids: CASSIAGAGGYA. The whole CDR3 reads CASSIAGAGGYAEQFF. Full variable domain (remainder filled in from reference TRBV19 and TRBJ2-1): GGIITQTPKFLIGQEGQKLTLKCQQNFNHDTMYWYRQDSGKGLRLIYYSITENDLQKGDLSEGYDASREKKSSFSLTVTSAQKNEMAVFLCASSIAGAGGYAEQFFGPGTRLTVL.